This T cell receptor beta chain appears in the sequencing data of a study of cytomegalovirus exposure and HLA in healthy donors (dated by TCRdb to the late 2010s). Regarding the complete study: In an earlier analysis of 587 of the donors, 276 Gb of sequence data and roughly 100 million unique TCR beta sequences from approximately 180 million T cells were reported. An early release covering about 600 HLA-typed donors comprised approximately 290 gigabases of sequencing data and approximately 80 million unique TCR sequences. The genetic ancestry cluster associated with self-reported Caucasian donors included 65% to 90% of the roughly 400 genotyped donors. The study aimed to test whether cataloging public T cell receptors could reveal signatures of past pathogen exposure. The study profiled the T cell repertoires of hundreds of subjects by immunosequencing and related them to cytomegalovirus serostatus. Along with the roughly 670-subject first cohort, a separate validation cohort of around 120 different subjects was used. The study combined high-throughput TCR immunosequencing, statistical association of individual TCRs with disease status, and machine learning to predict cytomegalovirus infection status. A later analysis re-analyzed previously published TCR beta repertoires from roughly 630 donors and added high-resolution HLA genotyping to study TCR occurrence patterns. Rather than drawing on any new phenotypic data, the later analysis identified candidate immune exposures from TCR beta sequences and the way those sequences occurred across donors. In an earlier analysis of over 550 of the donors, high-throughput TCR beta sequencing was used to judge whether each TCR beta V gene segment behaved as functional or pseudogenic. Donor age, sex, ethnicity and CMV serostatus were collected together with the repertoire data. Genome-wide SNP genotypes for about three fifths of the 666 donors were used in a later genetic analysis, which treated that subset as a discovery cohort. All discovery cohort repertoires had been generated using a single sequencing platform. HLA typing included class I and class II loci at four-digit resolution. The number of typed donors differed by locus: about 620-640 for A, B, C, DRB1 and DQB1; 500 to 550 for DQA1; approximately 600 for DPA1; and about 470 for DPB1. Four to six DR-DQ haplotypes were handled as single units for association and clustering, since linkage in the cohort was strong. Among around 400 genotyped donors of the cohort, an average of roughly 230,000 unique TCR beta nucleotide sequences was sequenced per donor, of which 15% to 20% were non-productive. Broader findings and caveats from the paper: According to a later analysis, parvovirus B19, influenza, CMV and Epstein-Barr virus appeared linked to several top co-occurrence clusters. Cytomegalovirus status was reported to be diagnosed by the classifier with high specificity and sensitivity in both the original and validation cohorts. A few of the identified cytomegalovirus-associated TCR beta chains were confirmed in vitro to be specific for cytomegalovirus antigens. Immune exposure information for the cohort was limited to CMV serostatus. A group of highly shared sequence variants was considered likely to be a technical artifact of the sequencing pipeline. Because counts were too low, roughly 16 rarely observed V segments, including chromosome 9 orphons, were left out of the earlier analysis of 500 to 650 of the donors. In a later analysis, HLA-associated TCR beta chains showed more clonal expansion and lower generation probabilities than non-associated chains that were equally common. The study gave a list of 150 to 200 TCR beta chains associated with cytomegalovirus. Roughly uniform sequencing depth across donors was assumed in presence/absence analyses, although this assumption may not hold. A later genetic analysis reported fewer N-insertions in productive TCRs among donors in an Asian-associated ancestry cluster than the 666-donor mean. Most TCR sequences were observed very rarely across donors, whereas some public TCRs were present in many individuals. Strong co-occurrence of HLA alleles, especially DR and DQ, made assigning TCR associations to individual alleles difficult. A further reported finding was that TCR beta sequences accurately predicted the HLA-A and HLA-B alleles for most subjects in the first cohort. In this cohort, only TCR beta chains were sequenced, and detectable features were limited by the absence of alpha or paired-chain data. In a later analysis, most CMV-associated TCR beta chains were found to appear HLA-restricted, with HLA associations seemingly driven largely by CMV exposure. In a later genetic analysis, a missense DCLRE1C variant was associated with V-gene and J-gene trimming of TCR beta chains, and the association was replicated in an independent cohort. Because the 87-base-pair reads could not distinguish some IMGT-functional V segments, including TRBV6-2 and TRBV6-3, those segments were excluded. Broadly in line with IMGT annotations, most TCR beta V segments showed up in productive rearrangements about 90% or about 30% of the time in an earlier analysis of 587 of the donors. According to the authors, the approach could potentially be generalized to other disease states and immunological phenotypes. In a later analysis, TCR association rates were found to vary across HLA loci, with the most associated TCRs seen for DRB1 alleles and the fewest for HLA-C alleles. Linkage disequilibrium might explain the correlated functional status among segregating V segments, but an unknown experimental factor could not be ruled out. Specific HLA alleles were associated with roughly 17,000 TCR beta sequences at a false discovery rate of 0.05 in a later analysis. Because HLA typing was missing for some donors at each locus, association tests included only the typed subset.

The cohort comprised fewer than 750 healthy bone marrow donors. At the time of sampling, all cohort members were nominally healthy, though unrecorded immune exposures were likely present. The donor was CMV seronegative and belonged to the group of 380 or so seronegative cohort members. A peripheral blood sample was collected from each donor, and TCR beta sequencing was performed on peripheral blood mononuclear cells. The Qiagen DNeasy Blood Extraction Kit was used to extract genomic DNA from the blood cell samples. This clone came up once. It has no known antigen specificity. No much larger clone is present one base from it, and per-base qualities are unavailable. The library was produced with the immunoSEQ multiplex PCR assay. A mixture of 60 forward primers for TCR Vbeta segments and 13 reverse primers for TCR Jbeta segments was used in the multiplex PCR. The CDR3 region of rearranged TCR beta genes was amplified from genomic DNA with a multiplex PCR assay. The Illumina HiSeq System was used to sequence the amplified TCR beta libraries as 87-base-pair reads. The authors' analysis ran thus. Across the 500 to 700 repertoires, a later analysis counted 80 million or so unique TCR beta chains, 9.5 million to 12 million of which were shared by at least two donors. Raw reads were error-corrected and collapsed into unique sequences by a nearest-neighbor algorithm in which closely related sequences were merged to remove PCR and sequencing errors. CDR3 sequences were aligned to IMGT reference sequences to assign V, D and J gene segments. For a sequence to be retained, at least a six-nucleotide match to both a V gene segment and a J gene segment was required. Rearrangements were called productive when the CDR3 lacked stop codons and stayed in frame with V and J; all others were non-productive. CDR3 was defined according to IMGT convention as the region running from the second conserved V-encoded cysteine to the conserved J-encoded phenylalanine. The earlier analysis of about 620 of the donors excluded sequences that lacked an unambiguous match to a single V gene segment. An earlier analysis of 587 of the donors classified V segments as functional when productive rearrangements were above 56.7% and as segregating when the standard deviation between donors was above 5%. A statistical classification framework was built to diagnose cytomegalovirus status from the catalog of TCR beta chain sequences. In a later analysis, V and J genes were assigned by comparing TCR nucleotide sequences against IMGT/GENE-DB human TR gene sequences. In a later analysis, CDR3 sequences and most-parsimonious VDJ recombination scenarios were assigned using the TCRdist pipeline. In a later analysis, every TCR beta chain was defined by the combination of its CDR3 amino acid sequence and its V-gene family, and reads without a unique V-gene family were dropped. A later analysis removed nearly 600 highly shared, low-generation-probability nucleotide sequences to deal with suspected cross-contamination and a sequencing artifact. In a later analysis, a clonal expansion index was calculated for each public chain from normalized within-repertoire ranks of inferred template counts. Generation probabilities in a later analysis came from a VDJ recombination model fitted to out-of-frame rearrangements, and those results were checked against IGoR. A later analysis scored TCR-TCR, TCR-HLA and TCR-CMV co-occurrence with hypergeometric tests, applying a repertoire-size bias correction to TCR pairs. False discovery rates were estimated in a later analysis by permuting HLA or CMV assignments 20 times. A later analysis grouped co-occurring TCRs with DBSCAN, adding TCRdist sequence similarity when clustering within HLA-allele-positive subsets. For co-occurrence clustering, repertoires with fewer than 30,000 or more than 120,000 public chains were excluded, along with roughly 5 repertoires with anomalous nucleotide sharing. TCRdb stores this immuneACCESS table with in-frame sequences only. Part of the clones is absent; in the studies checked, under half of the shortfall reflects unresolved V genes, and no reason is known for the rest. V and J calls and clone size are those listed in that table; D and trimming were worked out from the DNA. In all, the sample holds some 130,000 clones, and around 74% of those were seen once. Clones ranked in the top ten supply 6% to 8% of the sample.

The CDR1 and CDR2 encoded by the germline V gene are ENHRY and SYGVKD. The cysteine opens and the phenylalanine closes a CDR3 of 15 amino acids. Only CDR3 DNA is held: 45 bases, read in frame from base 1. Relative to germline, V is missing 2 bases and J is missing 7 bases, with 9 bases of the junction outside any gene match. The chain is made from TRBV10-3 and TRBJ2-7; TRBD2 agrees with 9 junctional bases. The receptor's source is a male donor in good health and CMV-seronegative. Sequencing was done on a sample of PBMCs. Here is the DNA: TGTGCCATCAGTGAGACTGGACTAGCGTCTTTGGAGCAGTACTTC. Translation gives CAISETGLASLEQYF.